The T cell receptor (beta chain) under discussion was sequenced for a study of PD-L1 blockade in urothelial cancer (dated 2017 in TCRdb). Background on the whole study: All patients started therapy in about 2014 and received atezolizumab 1,200 mg intravenously every 3 weeks. About 90% of the roughly 29 patients were identified as males with urothelial cancer of bladder origin, and a prior smoking history was reported by 18 of 29 patients. Patients had an ECOG performance status of 0 or 1 and had received between 0 and 3 prior chemotherapy regimens. Blood samples were analyzed 3 weeks after the start of treatment (second dose) and 6 weeks after the start of treatment. Blood samples yielded a median of roughly 140,000 T cells and 65,000 to 95,000 unique TCRs, with median clonality roughly 0.084. The study was an exploratory multi-omic analysis of somatic, immune and clinical correlates of response to PD-L1 blockade with atezolizumab in urothelial cancer. Pretreatment tumor samples and matched peripheral blood, collected serially before and after atezolizumab treatment, underwent TCR sequencing. Durable clinical benefit meant progression-free survival longer than 6 months, and TCR features were also tested against progression-free and overall survival. In the same patients, whole exome sequencing and RNA sequencing of pretreatment tumors were performed in addition to TCR sequencing. Durable clinical benefit was achieved by nine patients and was not achieved by 20 patients. Pretreatment blood TCR-seq was available for twenty-nine patients, at least one posttreatment blood collection was obtained for around 25 patients, and tumor TCR-seq was available for around 25 patients.

Broader findings and caveats from the paper: Among patients with durable benefit, tumor-associated TCR clones showed greater expansion in peripheral blood 3 weeks after treatment started (n ≈ 20, p = 0.022). Improved progression-free and overall survival was associated with having pretreatment peripheral blood TCR clonality below the median. Small sample size (n ≈ 30) and many exploratory analyses mean the results are intended to be hypothesis-generating.

Read against the paper, the sample's time point label means: pretreatment peripheral blood. The cohort comprised nearly 30 patients with locally advanced or metastatic urothelial carcinoma treated at Memorial Sloan Kettering on a trial protocol. Peripheral blood mononuclear cells were collected pretreatment and during treatment, with between 1 and 8 total time points obtained per patient. The Qiagen DNeasy Blood extraction kit was used to purify genomic DNA from total PBMCs and tumor samples. PBMCs were collected pretreatment and during treatment, and were isolated and stored as previously described. Synthetic TCR analog templates were spiked into each PCR so that absolute template abundance could be estimated from read counts. Using the immunoSEQ assay, TCRbeta CDR3 regions were amplified from genomic DNA with bias-controlled V and J gene primers. Sequencing of rearranged TCRbeta segments was performed at approximately 20X coverage. The original pipeline was this. Clustering was used to correct sequencing errors, and CDR3s were annotated against IMGT to assign V, D and J genes. Downstream analyses used only productive TCRbeta rearrangements, leaving out any out-of-frame or stop-codon sequences. Clonality was calculated as one minus the Shannon entropy normalized by the log of the number of unique productive sequences. Clones differing between time points or between blood and tumor were identified by Fisher's exact test with Benjamini-Hochberg correction at adjusted p below 0.01. TCRdb carries this immuneACCESS record with in-frame sequences only. Its versions omit some clonotypes, under half of them owing to an unresolved V gene in the studies checked, with the rest unexplained. That table is the source of V, J and clone size, and D and trimming were worked out from the DNA. This sample lists under 70,000 clones; roughly 77% were detected once. Over 1.5% of the sample is taken by the ten largest.

CDR3 length: 12 amino acids, cysteine to phenylalanine. Only the CDR3 DNA stays, 36 bases, in frame from base 1. The germline ends are 7 bases apart after V is trimmed by 3 bases and J by 7 bases. CDR1 MGHRA and CDR2 YSYEKL are derived from the germline V gene. About this clone itself: Its cognate antigen has yet to be identified. Per-base quality was not reported, and no clone a single base away is much larger than it.

The TCR originated in a man aged 70-80 years with urothelial cancer. The rearrangement combines TRBV4-1 with TRBJ2-1; no D gene can be assigned with confidence. This specimen was PBMCs, taken around atezolizumab (anti-PD-L1) treatment. The DNA reads TGCGCCAGCAGCCATAGTAAGAATGAGCAGTTCTTC. This is translated as CASSHSKNEQFF.